This T cell receptor (beta chain) was found in a study of cytomegalovirus exposure and HLA in healthy donors. Background on the study: Among around 170 million T cells, an earlier analysis found around 100 million unique TCR beta sequences. General observations from the study: Among CMV-associated TCR beta chains, most appeared HLA-restricted in a later analysis.

A word on this clone: Its cognate antigen is unknown.

The CDR3 is 17 amino acids. Germline CDR1 MGHRA, CDR2 YSYEKL. Trimming pared 0 bases from V and 0 bases from J, leaving 11 bases between. In the PCR, 60 Vbeta and 13 Jbeta primers were used. TCRdb's table, derived via immunoSEQ multiplex PCR, lists solely in-frame clones and lacks some. The sample lists about 130,000 clones, about 68% occurring once. The sequence derives from a human donor in good health. The rearrangement joins TRBV4-1 to TRBJ1-4; maybe TRBD1 (5 bases). Material: PBMCs. The CDR3 sequence is CASSQDAGPATNEKLFF. For the CDR3, the DNA is TGCGCCAGCAGCCAAGATGCGGGGCCCGCAACTAATGAAAAACTGTTTTTT.